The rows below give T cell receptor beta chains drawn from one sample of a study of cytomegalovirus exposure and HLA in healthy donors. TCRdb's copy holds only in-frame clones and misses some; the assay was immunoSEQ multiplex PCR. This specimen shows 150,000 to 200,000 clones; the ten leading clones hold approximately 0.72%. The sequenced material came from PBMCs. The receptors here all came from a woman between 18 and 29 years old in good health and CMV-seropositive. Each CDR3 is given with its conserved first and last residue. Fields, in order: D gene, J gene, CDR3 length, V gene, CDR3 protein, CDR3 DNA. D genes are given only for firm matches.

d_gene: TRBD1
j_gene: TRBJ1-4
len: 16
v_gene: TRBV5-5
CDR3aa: CASSLGATGMLSGHVF
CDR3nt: TGTGCCAGCAGCTTGGGGGCGACAGGGATGCTGAGCGGCCACGTTTTT

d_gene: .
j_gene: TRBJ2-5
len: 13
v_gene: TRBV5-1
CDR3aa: CASSFGLQETQYF
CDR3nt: TGCGCCAGCAGCTTCGGGTTACAAGAGACCCAGTACTTC

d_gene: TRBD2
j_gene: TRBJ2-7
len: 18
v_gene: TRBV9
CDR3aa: CASSVGTSGGQSSYEQYF
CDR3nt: TGTGCCAGCAGCGTAGGGACTAGCGGGGGCCAGAGCTCCTACGAGCAGTACTTC

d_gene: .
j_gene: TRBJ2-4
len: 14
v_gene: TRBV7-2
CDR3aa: CASSSMITGHIQYF
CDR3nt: TGTGCCAGCAGCTCCATGATCACAGGGCACATTCAGTACTTC

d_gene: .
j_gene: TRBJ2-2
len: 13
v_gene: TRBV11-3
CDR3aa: CASRGAETGELFF
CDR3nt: TGTGCCAGCAGGGGTGCGGAGACCGGGGAGCTGTTTTTT

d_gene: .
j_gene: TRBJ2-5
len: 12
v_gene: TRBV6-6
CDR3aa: CASSYSRETQYF
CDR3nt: TGTGCCAGCAGTTACTCGAGGGAGACCCAGTACTTC

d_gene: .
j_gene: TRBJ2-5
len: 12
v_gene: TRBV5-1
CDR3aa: CASSLNGETQYF
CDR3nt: TGCGCCAGCAGCTTGAACGGGGAGACCCAGTACTTC

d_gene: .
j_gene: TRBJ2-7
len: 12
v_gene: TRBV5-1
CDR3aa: CASRTGAYEQYF
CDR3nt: TGCGCCAGCAGAACGGGAGCCTACGAGCAGTACTTC

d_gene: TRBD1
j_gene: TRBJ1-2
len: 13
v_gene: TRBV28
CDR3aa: CATHRGSLVSYTF
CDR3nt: TGTGCCACTCACAGGGGCTCCCTAGTCAGCTACACCTTC

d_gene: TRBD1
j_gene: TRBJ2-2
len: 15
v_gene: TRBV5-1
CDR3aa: CASSPNQQGAGELFF
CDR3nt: TGCGCCAGCAGCCCGAATCAACAGGGGGCCGGGGAGCTGTTTTTT

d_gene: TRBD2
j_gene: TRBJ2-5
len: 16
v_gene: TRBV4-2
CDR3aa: CASSQVSGGAAETQYF
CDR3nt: TGTGCCAGCAGCCAAGTGAGCGGGGGGGCCGCTGAGACCCAGTACTTC

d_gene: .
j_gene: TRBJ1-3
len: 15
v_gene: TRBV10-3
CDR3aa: CAISETRGSGNTIYF
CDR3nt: TGTGCCATCAGTGAGACCCGCGGGTCGGGAAACACCATATATTTT

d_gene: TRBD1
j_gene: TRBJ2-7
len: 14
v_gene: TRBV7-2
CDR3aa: CASSPAPTGGRAFF
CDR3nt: TGTGCCAGCAGCCCGGCGCCGACAGGGGGCAGAGCCTTCTTC

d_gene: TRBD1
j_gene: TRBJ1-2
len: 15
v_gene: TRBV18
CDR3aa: CASSPLSGTGNGYTF
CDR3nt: TGTGCCAGCTCACCACTTTCTGGGACAGGGAATGGCTACACCTTC

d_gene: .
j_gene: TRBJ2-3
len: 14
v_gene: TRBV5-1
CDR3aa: CASSSGQHTDTQYF
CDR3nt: TGCGCCAGCAGTTCCGGACAGCACACAGATACGCAGTATTTT

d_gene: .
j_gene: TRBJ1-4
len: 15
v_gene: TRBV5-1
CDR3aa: CASSLGRQVSEKLFF
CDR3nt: TGCGCCAGCAGCTTGGGGAGACAGGTTTCGGAAAAACTGTTTTTT

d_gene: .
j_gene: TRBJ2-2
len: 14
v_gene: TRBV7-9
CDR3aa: CASSAPVGTGELFF
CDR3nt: TGTGCCAGCAGCGCCCCCGTCGGGACCGGGGAGCTGTTTTTT

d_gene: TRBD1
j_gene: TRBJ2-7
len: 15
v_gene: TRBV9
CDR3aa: CASSLGGTGLYEQYF
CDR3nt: TGTGCCAGCAGTTTGGGCGGGACAGGGCTCTACGAGCAGTACTTC

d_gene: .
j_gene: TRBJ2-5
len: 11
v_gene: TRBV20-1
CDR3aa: CSAPWEDSQYF
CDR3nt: TGCAGTGCTCCTTGGGAGGACTCCCAGTACTTC

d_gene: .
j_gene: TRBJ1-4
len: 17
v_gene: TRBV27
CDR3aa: CASSLSKGHPTNEKLFF
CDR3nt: TGTGCCAGCAGTTTATCAAAGGGGCACCCAACTAATGAAAAACTGTTTTTT

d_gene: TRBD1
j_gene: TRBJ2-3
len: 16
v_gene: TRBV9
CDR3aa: CASSVVSTGGLNTQYF
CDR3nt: TGTGCCAGCAGCGTAGTATCGACAGGGGGCTTGAATACGCAGTATTTT

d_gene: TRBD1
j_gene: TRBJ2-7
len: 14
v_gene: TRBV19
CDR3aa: CASSIQGQSYEQYF
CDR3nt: TGTGCCAGTAGTATTCAGGGACAGTCCTACGAGCAGTACTTC

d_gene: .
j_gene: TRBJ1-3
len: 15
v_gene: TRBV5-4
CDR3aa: CASSSRGQSGNTIYF
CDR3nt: TGTGCCAGCAGCTCAAGAGGGCAGTCTGGAAACACCATATATTTT

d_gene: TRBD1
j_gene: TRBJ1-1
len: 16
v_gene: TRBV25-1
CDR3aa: CASSGQGAGEWAEAFF
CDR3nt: TGTGCCAGCAGTGGACAGGGGGCGGGCGAGTGGGCTGAAGCTTTCTTT

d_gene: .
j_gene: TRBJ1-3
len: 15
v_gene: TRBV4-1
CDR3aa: CASSPRDLGGNTIYF
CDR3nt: TGCGCCAGCAGCCCCAGGGATCTAGGAGGAAACACCATATATTTT

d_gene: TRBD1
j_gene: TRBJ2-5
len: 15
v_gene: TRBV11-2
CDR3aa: CASRNNQGARETQYF
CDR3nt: TGTGCCAGCAGAAACAACCAGGGGGCCCGAGAGACCCAGTACTTC

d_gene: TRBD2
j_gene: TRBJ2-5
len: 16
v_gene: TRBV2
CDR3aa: CASSKGGGGRRETQYF
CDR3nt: TGTGCCAGCAGTAAGGGGGGCGGGGGGCGACGAGAGACCCAGTACTTC

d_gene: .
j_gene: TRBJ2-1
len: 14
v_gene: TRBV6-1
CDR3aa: CASSDFPSYNEQFF
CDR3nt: TGTGCCAGCAGTGACTTTCCCTCCTACAATGAGCAGTTCTTC

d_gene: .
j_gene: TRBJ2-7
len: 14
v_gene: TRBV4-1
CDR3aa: CASSQEQGPHEQYF
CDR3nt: TGCGCCAGCAGCCAAGAACAGGGTCCCCACGAGCAGTACTTC

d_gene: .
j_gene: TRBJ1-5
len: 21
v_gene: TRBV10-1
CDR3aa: CASSEFLWGVRDIWSNQPQHF
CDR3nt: TGCGCCAGCAGTGAGTTTCTATGGGGGGTAAGGGATATATGGAGCAATCAGCCCCAGCATTTT

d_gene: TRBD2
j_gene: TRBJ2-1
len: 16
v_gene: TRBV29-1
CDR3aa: CSVPTSGRGFDNEQFF
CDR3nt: TGCAGCGTGCCGACTAGCGGGAGAGGTTTTGACAATGAGCAGTTCTTC

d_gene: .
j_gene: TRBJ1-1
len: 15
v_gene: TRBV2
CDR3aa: CASSASEIRDTEAFF
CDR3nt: TGTGCCAGCAGCGCCAGCGAGATCAGGGACACTGAAGCTTTCTTT

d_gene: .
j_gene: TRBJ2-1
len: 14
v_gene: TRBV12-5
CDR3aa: CASGQDWTYNEQFF
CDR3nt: TGTGCTAGTGGCCAGGACTGGACCTACAATGAGCAGTTCTTC

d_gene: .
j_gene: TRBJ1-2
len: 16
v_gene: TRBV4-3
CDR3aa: CASSQAFDRTLGGYTF
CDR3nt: TGCGCCAGCAGCCAAGCCTTCGACAGAACCCTCGGGGGCTACACCTTC

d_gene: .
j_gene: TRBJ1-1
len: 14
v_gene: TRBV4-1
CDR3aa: CASSLPGRDTEAFF
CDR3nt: TGCGCCAGCAGCCTACCCGGCAGGGACACTGAAGCTTTCTTT

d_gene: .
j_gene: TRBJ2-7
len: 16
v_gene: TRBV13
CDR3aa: CASSPRDRGGSYEQYF
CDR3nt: TGTGCCAGCAGTCCCCGGGACCGGGGAGGAAGCTACGAGCAGTACTTC

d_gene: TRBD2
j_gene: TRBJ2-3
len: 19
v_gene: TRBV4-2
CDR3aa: CASSQDLVRSGGAGDTQYF
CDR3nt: TGTGCCAGCAGCCAAGATCTTGTTCGGAGCGGGGGGGCCGGAGATACGCAGTATTTT

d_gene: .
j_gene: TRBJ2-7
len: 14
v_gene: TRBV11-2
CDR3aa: CASSSMSFPYEQYF
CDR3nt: TGTGCCAGCAGCTCGATGAGTTTCCCCTACGAGCAGTACTTC

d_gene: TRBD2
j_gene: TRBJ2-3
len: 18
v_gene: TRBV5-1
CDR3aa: CASSPGLAGGRITDTQYF
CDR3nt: TGCGCCAGCAGTCCGGGACTAGCGGGGGGGCGCATAACAGATACGCAGTATTTT